This record concerns one TCR beta chain sequence. This sample is part of a study of blood T cell repertoires in COVID-19. Background on the study: COVID-19 samples, acute and convalescent, were from the United States, Italy and Spain. T cells, B-cell-depleted T cells, or PBMCs provided the cDNA or gDNA that served as material.

As originally analysed: Quantification of nucleated cells was approximated via reference gene primer amplification. Assay: immunoSEQ multiplex PCR; the TCRdb copy retains only in-frame clones and omits some. V, J and clone size are taken as reported in that table, and D and trimming were inferred from the DNA itself. The sample has 85,000 to 100,000 clones; around 75% are singletons. The sequence came from a human donor in a cohort sampled during active COVID-19. Source material: peripheral blood.

CDR3 amino acids: CASSSSETNYGYTF. The CDR3 region has the DNA TGTGCCAGCAGCTCCTCAGAAACAAACTATGGCTACACCTTC. The chain combines TRBV21-1 with TRBJ1-2; the table calls TRBD1, which could not be checked here. TRBV21-1 represents a pseudogene. The CDR3 extends over 14 amino acids.